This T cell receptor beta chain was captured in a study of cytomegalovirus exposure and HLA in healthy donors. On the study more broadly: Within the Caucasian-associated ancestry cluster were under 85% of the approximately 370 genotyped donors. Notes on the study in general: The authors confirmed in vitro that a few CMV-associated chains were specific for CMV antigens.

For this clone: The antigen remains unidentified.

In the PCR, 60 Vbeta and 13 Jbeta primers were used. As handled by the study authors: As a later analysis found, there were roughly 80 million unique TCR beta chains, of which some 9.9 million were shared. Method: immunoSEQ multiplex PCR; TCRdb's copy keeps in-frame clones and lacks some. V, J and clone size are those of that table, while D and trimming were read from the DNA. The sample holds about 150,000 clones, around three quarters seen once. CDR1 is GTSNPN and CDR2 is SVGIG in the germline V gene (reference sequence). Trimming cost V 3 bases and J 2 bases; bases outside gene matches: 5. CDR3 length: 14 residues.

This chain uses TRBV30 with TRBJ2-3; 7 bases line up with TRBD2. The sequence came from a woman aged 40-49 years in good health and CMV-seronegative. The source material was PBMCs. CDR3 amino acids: CAWSEAGPTDTQYF. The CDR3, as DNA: TGTGCCTGGAGCGAAGCGGGGCCCACAGATACGCAGTATTTT.